This TCR beta chain was documented in a study of human T cells and chemical hapten exposure listed by TCRdb under 2021. Background for the entire study: For sensitization, 2% DPC in acetone was applied to a roughly 2 cm by roughly 2 cm area of upper inner arm skin. This study followed changes in the peripheral blood TCR repertoire in vivo during primary and secondary sensitization of alopecia patients to the hapten diphenylcyclopropenone (DPC). Throughout the study period of approximately 23 weeks, patients also received therapeutic DPC doses to the scalp every week. About 30 alopecia patients provided blood for TCR sequencing at one to four time points (pre-sensitization, 2, 6 and 24 weeks). Patch testing was done on the upper back using Finn chambers containing 0.01% DPC, and results were scored after 6 days according to International Contact Dermatitis Research Group standards. The libraries were sequenced as a pool, and the TCR yield per sample differed mostly because of small variations in library volumes within the pool. Blood was sampled from patients pre-sensitization (week 0) and at 2, 6 and about 24 weeks after DPC sensitization. Most of the patients in the cohort were female, and the cohort covered alopecia areata with under or over 50% scalp involvement, alopecia totalis and alopecia universalis.

The method behind the library was RACE. Instrument on record: NextSeq 500. During library preparation, unique molecular identifiers were attached to individual cDNA molecules so that TCRs could be counted in a quantitative, reproducible way. Each blood RNA sample was used to sequence both TCR alpha and TCR beta chains. The authors' pipeline ran thus. The median number of TCRs per sample was around 96,000, ranging from 23,224 to 690,600. The Decombinator software suite was used to annotate the V, J and CDR3 of the TCR reads. For the PS versus PT1 abundance plots, all samples were subsampled to the same number of TCRs (28,000). Expanded TCRs were defined as absent before sensitization and observed at least eight times at the 2-week time point. TCRdb reran the public reads through fastp at Q25 and MiXCR, keeping productive beta chains. Duplicate CDR3 protein sequences are folded into a single record with the most common DNA and genes. In this record, the V and J calls reflect TCRdb's handling and not the investigators' own analysis. This sample has some 340,000 distinct CDR3 sequences in its table, and around 7% of those were observed once. The ten largest make up 7% to 10% of the sample.

The sample's time point label, decoded: patch test 1, 2 weeks after DPC sensitization. Reading the label with the study, this specimen's treatment or condition is: therapeutic diphenylcyclopropenone sensitization with weekly scalp DPC. Blood at each patch-test visit was drawn before the patch test was applied. Patients were eligible if aged 18 to 70, diagnosed with alopecia and judged suitable for DPC therapy, and pregnant patients were excluded. Total RNA was extracted from unfractionated whole blood collected in Tempus Blood RNA tubes. About this clonotype itself: It lacks a known antigen. Per-base quality was not reported, and no clone a single base away is much larger than it.

The paper as a whole reports these results and caveats: After repeated subsampling, changes were observed in the strength of the expansion versus patch-test correlation and in the threshold at which the correlation became significant. The number of PT1 expanded TCRs positively correlated with patch test score, significant at thresholds 8, 16 and 32 but not 4. Because all patients had alopecia, a presumed autoimmune disease, the immune response of the patients might differ from that of healthy individuals. Compared with pre-sensitization or healthy control sets, expanded TCRs formed significantly more large CDR3 similarity clusters, which is consistent with antigen-driven responses. No change with DPC sensitization was found in the number of TCRs above 1 in 1000 frequency, and no evidence of global repertoire structure alterations was found.

Material: whole blood, obtained in connection with sensitization to the hapten diphenylcyclopropenone (DPC). The sequence came from a woman between 18 and 29 years old with alopecia areata. Some clones in this sample may be carry-over from other donors' samples.

The DNA reads TGCGCCAGCAGCTTGGGACAGATAGGAGAGACCCAGTACTTC. It codes for CASSLGQIGETQYF. This chain joins TRBV5-1 to TRBJ2-5; perhaps TRBD1 is the D gene, with 5 bases matching. The CDR3 sequence holds 14 residues, the cysteine and phenylalanine included. Only the CDR3 portion is preserved as DNA: 42 bases, with reading frame beginning at the first base. The CDR1 and CDR2 encoded by the germline V gene are SGHRS and YFSETQ. V is cut by 0 bases and J by 4 bases, and the space between the germline ends is 10 bases.